A selection of T cell receptor beta chains follows, all from one sample in a study of early T cells in non-severe SARS-CoV-2 infection. TCRdb recomputed calls from the 5' RACE reads with MiXCR, one row per CDR3 protein. The sample carries about 64,000 distinct CDR3 sequences, over 9% recorded once. Sequenced material: whole blood, taken at baseline. The source of these receptors is an adult who was a healthcare worker with PCR-confirmed SARS-CoV-2 infection or an uninfected control (not recorded which). The CDR3 runs from the conserved cysteine through the conserved F or W. The D gene is left open where the match is weak. Size is stated for part of the rows, as once, few or many counts, or as a class when the clone is expanded.

D: -
V: TRBV30
J: TRBJ1-2
size: -
CDR3: CAWSPRVFNYGYTF
DNA: TGTGCCTGGAGCCCCAGGGTCTTTAACTATGGCTACACCTTC

D: -
V: TRBV27
J: TRBJ2-7
size: few
CDR3: CASSLSGISYEQYF
DNA: TGTGCCAGCAGTTTATCTGGTATCTCCTACGAGCAGTACTTC

D: -
V: TRBV30
J: TRBJ1-1
size: -
CDR3: CAWGDTSMNTEAFF
DNA: TGTGCCTGGGGAGACACGTCCATGAACACTGAAGCTTTCTTT

D: -
V: TRBV27
J: TRBJ1-1
size: -
CDR3: CASGRVPPTEAFF
DNA: TGTGCCTCCGGTCGGGTGCCCCCCACTGAAGCTTTCTTT

D: -
V: TRBV12-3/TRBV12-4
J: TRBJ1-4
size: few
CDR3: CASTYGEKLFF
DNA: TGTGCCAGCACTTACGGTGAAAAACTGTTTTTT

D: TRBD2
V: TRBV20-1
J: TRBJ2-1
size: few
CDR3: CSANPTSGIYNEQFF
DNA: TGCAGTGCGAACCCCACTAGCGGGATCTACAATGAGCAGTTCTTC

D: -
V: TRBV2
J: TRBJ1-6
size: -
CDR3: CASKTDPGVFHF
DNA: TGTGCCAGCAAAACGGACCCCGGGGTCTTCCACTTT

D: -
V: TRBV6-6
J: TRBJ1-1
size: few
CDR3: CASSYGAGQEAFF
DNA: TGTGCCAGCAGTTACGGGGCGGGACAAGAAGCTTTCTTT

D: TRBD1
V: TRBV7-2
J: TRBJ2-3
size: many
CDR3: CASSQRTGRTDTQYF
DNA: TGTGCCAGCAGCCAACGGACAGGGCGCACAGATACGCAGTATTTT

D: -
V: TRBV18
J: TRBJ2-1
size: few
CDR3: CASSPSGNEQFF
DNA: TGTGCCAGCTCACCGTCAGGGAATGAGCAGTTCTTC

D: -
V: TRBV7-2
J: TRBJ2-3
size: few
CDR3: CASNIGGPTTDTQYF
DNA: TGTGCCAGCAATATCGGGGGCCCAACCACAGATACGCAGTATTTT